These 7 T cell receptor beta chains share one sample of origin, sequenced in a study of blood T cells in healthy people across ages. Combining a sample-barcoded 5' primer with a J-beta primer mix, a second PCR ran for about 6 to 11 cycles. TCRdb itself ran the 5' RACE reads through MiXCR, one entry per CDR3 protein. The data contain about 1.7 million distinct CDR3 sequences, about 28% of them singletons. Specimen: blood. Receptors originate from a woman in her 30s in good health.

The chain links TRBV7-2 to TRBJ2-1; a weak D match, TRBD2 (6 bases). The CDR3 spans 16 residues. Germline V gene sequence: CDR1 SGHTA, CDR2 FQGNSA. V lost 3 bases and J lost 1, with 13 bases in between. The CDR3 DNA is TGTGCCAGCAGCTTCTCGACTAGAGTTTCCTACAATGAGCAGTTCTTC. Translation gives CASSFSTRVSYNEQFF.

The chain uses TRBV6-2 or TRBV6-3 and TRBJ1-1; D unresolved. The CDR3 covers 11 residues. V was trimmed by 7 bases and J by 5 bases, leaving 8 bases between them. CDR1 is MNHEY and CDR2 is SVGEGT in the germline V gene. CDR3 nucleotide sequence: TGTGCCAGCACCGACGGAACTGAAGCTTTCTTT. Protein sequence: CASTDGTEAFF.

The chain recombines TRBV7-2 with TRBJ2-3; 10 bases match TRBD2. Germline V gene lookup returns CDR1 SGHTA and CDR2 FQGNSA. The V segment lost 4 bases and the J segment 3 bases; nucleotides outside the gene matches: 7. The CDR3 is 16 residues long. The CDR3 nucleotides are TGTGCCAGCAGCTCCCCGGGACTAGCGCTAACAGATACGCAGTATTTT. Encoded protein: CASSSPGLALTDTQYF.

The sample holds many counts of this clonotype. The genes are TRBV6-2 or TRBV6-3 and TRBJ2-4; D gene uncertain. The CDR3 extends over 13 amino acids. Germline V lookup: CDR1 MNHEY, CDR2 SVGEGT. Trimming pared 6 bases from V and 0 bases from J, leaving 6 bases between. CDR3: CASREIAKNIQYF. CDR3 DNA: TGTGCCAGCAGGGAGATAGCCAAAAACATTCAGTACTTC.

This clonotype was counted only a few times. The chain carries TRBV24-1 and TRBJ2-4, with unresolved D. Germline CDR1 is KGHDR and CDR2 is SFDVKD. The V end was cut by 7 bases, the J end by 0 bases, with 15 bases between. The CDR3 consists of 16 residues. Here the CDR3 DNA reads TGTGCCACCAGGTATAAACGGAAACTAGCCAAAAACATTCAGTACTTC. Residues: CATRYKRKLAKNIQYF.

The rearrangement uses TRBV9 and TRBJ2-5, with D possibly matching TRBD1 (7 bases). The germline CDR1 and CDR2 sequences are SGDLS and YYNGEE. The V gene lost 4 bases and the J gene lost 5 bases, with 15 bases spanning the gap. The CDR3 covers 14 residues. Written as DNA, the CDR3 is TGTGCCAGCAGCCAGCAGGGGGGCCACGAGACCCAGTACTTC. Translating it yields CASSQQGGHETQYF.

V gene TRBV5-5 combines with J gene TRBJ2-7, with D possibly matching TRBD1 (6 bases). Between the trimmed V and J ends, which lost 6 bases and 0 bases, there was a span of 13 bases. The germline CDR1 and CDR2 sequences are SGHKS and YYEKEE (reference sequence). This CDR3 comprises 14 residues. The CDR3 is CASTPQGASYEQYF. For the CDR3, the DNA is TGTGCCAGCACACCACAGGGTGCCTCCTACGAGCAGTACTTC.